This T cell receptor beta chain stems from a study of CD8 T cells in ankylosing spondylitis. Study-level findings and limits: Ankylosing spondylitis blood appeared to carry a characteristic TCR beta motif of roughly 8 highly homologous variants. Several of the motif variants were reported before in synovial fluid and blood from reactive arthritis. Disease-associated clonotypes exhibited CD8+ identity and were relatively infrequent in peripheral blood. Disease-linked clones reportedly showed significant enrichment in matched ankylosing spondylitis synovial fluid.

In this sample, this clonotype turned up many times. The antigen is unknown. The authors made TCR beta libraries by quantitative 5'-RACE with molecular barcodes. TCRdb called the 5' RACE reads again in MiXCR, with one record for every CDR3 protein. The sample has 700,000 to 1,000,000 distinct CDR3 sequences; 10% to 15% are singletons. Per the germline V gene, CDR1 is MNHNS and CDR2 is SASEGT. V lost 7 bases and J 0 bases, leaving 16 bases between the germline ends. CDR3 length equals 16 residues. This receptor was identified in a male donor with ankylosing spondylitis. V usage is TRBV6-1 and J usage is TRBJ2-1; the D gene could be TRBD1 or TRBD2 (6 bases each). The specimen was blood, either unsorted or a sorted T cell fraction (not recorded which). CDR3 in amino acids: CASILRGQGSYNEQFF. The CDR3 DNA reads as TGTGCCAGCATCCTCCGGGGGCAGGGCTCCTACAATGAGCAGTTCTTC.